A single sample is the source of the 28 T cell receptor beta chains below, sequenced in a study of monozygotic twins with inflammatory bowel disease. TCRdb re-called the 5' RACE reads, yielding one record per CDR3 amino acid sequence without DNA. The sample is made up of about 330,000 distinct CDR3 sequences, and the top ten hold roughly 2% of it. Specimen: blood. The receptor source for this set is a human donor with ulcerative colitis or Crohn's disease, or a healthy co-twin of an affected twin (not recorded which).

The chain uses TRBV19 and TRBJ2-2; the TRBD1 assignment by TCRdb is unverifiable without DNA. The CDR3 covers 14 residues. CDR1 is LNHDA and CDR2 is SQIVND in the germline V gene (reference sequence). The CDR3 is CASSIAGAGGELFF.

CDR3 in amino acids: CASSLASGQTRGYTF. This chain links TRBV5-4 with TRBJ1-2. CDR1 is SGHNT, CDR2 YYREEE, per germline (reference sequence). There are 15 residues in the CDR3.

The V and J genes are TRBV3-1 and TRBJ2-7; TCRdb reports TRBD2, a call that lacks DNA to check it against. This CDR3 is 15 amino acids long. Per germline, CDR1 LGHDT and CDR2 YNNKEL (reference sequence). Here the CDR3 reads CASSQELAGSPEQYF.

The chain recombines TRBV7-9 with TRBJ1-1. CDR3 length: 14 residues. From germline, CDR1 is SEHNR and CDR2 FQNEAQ (reference sequence). CDR3 loop: CASSASSMNTEAFF. Complete variable domain (other parts from reference TRBV7-9 and TRBJ1-1): DTGVSQNPRHKITKRGQNVTFRCDPISEHNRLYWYRQTLGQGPEFLTYFQNEAQLEKSRLLSDRFSAERPKGSFSTLEIQRTEQGDSAMYLCASSASSMNTEAFFGQGTRLTVV.

The chain has TRBV5-1 and TRBJ2-5; TCRdb's assignment of TRBD2 cannot be checked, as there is no DNA. CDR1 SGHRS and CDR2 YFSETQ come from the germline V gene. The CDR3 consists of 16 residues. The CDR3 loop reads CASSTGLAGEQETQYF.

J is TRBJ2-1 and V is TRBV7-2; with no DNA, the TCRdb D assignment of TRBD1 cannot be verified. Per the germline V gene, CDR1 is SGHTA and CDR2 is FQGNSA. The CDR3 consists of 15 residues. CDR3 sequence reads: CASSPPLLQGYEQFF.

This chain connects TRBV28 to TRBJ1-2; TCRdb names TRBD1, which stays unverified in the absence of DNA. The CDR3 consists of 13 residues. Looked up from germline, CDR1 is MDHEN and CDR2 is SYDVKM. CDR3 region: CASSPARGYGYTF.

The V gene is TRBV20-1, the J gene TRBJ2-1; TCRdb picks TRBD2, but there is no DNA to check that call. The CDR3 contains 15 residues. Germline V gives CDR1 DFQATT, CDR2 SNEGSKA (reference sequence). The CDR3 spells CSAHRLAGLKNEQFF.

The chain is built from TRBV4-2 and TRBJ2-7; absent DNA, TCRdb's TRBD2 call cannot be checked. The germline gives CDR1 LGHNA, CDR2 YNFKEQ. The CDR3 sequence is 17 residues long. The CDR3 loop reads CASSLLIAGGEWYEQYF.

J is TRBJ1-2 and V is TRBV12-3 or TRBV12-4. This CDR3 has 14 residues. CDR3 amino acids: CASSFVGANYGYTF.

The rearrangement joins TRBV3-1 to TRBJ2-3. The CDR3 has 15 residues. Germline V gene sequence: CDR1 LGHDT, CDR2 YNNKEL (reference sequence). CDR3: CASSRSATSADTQYF.

The V gene is TRBV10-3, the J gene TRBJ2-7; TCRdb's assignment of TRBD1 cannot be checked, as there is no DNA. Germline V CDR1 and CDR2: ENHRY, SYGVKD. The CDR3 has 13 residues. CDR3 region: CAISRDMDYEQYF.

This sequence joins TRBV6-6 and TRBJ1-1; TCRdb's D call of TRBD1 is untestable without DNA. Germline CDR1 reads MNHNY; CDR2 reads SVGAGI (reference sequence). The CDR3 covers 14 residues. The CDR3 sequence: CASRRTGGGTEAFF.

This rearrangement joins TRBV7-2 to TRBJ2-5; TCRdb gives TRBD1 as the D gene, but with no DNA this cannot be confirmed. CDR1 and CDR2 from the germline V gene are SGHTA and FQGNSA. The CDR3 extends over 13 amino acids. CDR3 protein: CASSLERGWTQYF.

J is TRBJ2-1 and V is TRBV9; there is no DNA to check the TCRdb D call of TRBD1. The CDR3 runs to 15 residues. Germline loops: CDR1 SGDLS, CDR2 YYNGEE. Here the CDR3 reads CASSGRQGRGNEQFF.

The chain combines TRBV6-1 with TRBJ2-7; no DNA is available, so the TRBD2 call from TCRdb remains unchecked. CDR3 length equals 14 residues. In germline, CDR1 is MNHNS, CDR2 SASEGT. The CDR3 loop reads CASSGTSGDGEQYF.

V gene TRBV18 combines with J gene TRBJ2-5; TCRdb indicates TRBD2, and absent DNA this call remains unverified. Germline V gene lookup returns CDR1 KGHSH and CDR2 LQKENI. The CDR3 runs 15 residues. The CDR3 sequence is CASSPPSLAGGTQYF.

The chain has TRBV27 and TRBJ2-4; TCRdb's D call, TRBD1, is unchecked because there is no DNA. The CDR3 spans 16 residues. Germline-derived CDR1 and CDR2 are MNHEY and SMNVEV (reference sequence). The CDR3 loop reads CASSSTASLAKNIQYF.

The chain uses TRBV5-1 and TRBJ2-5; TCRdb selects TRBD1, and the lack of DNA leaves this call unchecked. The CDR3 has 15 amino acids. The germline V gene encodes CDR1 SGHRS and CDR2 YFSETQ. The CDR3 sequence is CASSLAGTGEETQYF. The full variable domain, rest sourced from reference TRBV5-1 and TRBJ2-5, is KAGVTQTPRYLIKTRGQQVTLSCSPISGHRSVSWYQQTPGQGLQFLFEYFSETQRNKGNFPGRFSGRQFSNSRSEMNVSTLELGDSALYLCASSLAGTGEETQYFGPGTRLLVL.

CDR3 residues: CASTTGAGYGYTF. The chain links TRBV12-3 or TRBV12-4 to TRBJ1-2; the TCRdb D gene call, TRBD1, has no DNA to confirm it. The CDR3 loop spans 13 amino acids.

The chain combines TRBV20-1 with TRBJ2-4; absent DNA, TCRdb's TRBD1 call cannot be checked. CDR1 is DFQATT, CDR2 SNEGSKA, per germline (reference sequence). The CDR3 has 13 residues. This CDR3 is CSANGQGKNIQYF.

CDR3 protein: CASSQDIFDGYTF. This chain uses TRBV3-1 with TRBJ1-2. Germline values: CDR1 LGHDT, CDR2 YNNKEL (reference sequence). The CDR3 is 13 residues long.

The J gene is TRBJ1-1, the V gene TRBV11-2. The CDR3 is 14 residues long. Germline loops: CDR1 SGHAT, CDR2 FQNNGV. Here the CDR3 reads CASSVWTGGTEAFF.

The genes are TRBV5-1 and TRBJ2-7; TCRdb's D call of TRBD1 is untestable without DNA. There are 16 residues in the CDR3. From germline, CDR1 is SGHRS and CDR2 YFSETQ. CDR3 protein: CASSFQAGTAAYEQYF.

The chain combines TRBV18 with TRBJ1-3. The CDR3 runs to 14 residues. The germline V gene encodes CDR1 KGHSH and CDR2 LQKENI. CDR3 sequence: CASSLSGAGNTIYF.

The rearrangement uses TRBV20-1 and TRBJ2-5; the TCRdb call, TRBD1, lacks DNA for checking. The length of the CDR3 is 11 residues. The germline V gene has CDR1 DFQATT and CDR2 SNEGSKA (reference sequence). This chain's CDR3 is CSARPGETQYF.

V gene TRBV7-2 combines with J gene TRBJ1-1; the D gene TCRdb calls, TRBD1, cannot be checked with no DNA. Germline V gene data show CDR1 as SGHTA and CDR2 as FQGNSA. The CDR3 runs to 13 residues. CDR3 in amino acids: CASSQRPNTEAFF.

V and J are TRBV20-1 and TRBJ2-7; absent DNA, TCRdb's TRBD2 call cannot be checked. Germline V gives CDR1 DFQATT, CDR2 SNEGSKA (reference sequence). CDR3 length equals 14 residues. CDR3 amino acids: CSAKGLADTYEQYF.